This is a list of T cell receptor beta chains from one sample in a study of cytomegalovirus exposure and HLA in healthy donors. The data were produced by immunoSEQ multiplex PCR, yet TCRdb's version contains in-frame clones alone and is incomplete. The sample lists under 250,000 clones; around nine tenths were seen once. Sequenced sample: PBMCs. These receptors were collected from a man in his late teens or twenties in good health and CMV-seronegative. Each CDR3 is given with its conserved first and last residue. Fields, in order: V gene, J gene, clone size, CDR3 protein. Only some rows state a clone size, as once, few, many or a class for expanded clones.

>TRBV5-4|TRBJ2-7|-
CASSTGITYEQYF
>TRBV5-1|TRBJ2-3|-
CASSLDQATDTQYF
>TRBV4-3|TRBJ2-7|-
CASSQVLAEDYEQYF
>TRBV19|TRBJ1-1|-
CASSLGATEAFF
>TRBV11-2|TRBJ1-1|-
CASSLDLGRVNTEAFF
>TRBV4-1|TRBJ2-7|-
CASSPPLYRPGEQYF
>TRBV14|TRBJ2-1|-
CASSQGYRGEQFF
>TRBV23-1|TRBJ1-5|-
CASSQSPTAHQPQHF
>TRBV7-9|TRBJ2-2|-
CASSLDQGPTGELFF
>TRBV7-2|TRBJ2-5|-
CASNTGGRETQYF
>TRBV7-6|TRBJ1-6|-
CASSLREDSPLHF
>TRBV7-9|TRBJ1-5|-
CASSLEEDQPQHF
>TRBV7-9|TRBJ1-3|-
CASSLQGRNTIYF
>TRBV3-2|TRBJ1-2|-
CGAGGYTF
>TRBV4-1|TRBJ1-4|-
CASSQVLVNEKLFF
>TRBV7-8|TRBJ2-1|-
CASSLAWGGRPGNEQFF
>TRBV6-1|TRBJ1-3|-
CASREWGNTIYF
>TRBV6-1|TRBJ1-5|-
CASRVGGQINQPQHF
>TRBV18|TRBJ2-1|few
CASSPRAAELTEQFF
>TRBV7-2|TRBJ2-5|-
CASSQIGVETQYF